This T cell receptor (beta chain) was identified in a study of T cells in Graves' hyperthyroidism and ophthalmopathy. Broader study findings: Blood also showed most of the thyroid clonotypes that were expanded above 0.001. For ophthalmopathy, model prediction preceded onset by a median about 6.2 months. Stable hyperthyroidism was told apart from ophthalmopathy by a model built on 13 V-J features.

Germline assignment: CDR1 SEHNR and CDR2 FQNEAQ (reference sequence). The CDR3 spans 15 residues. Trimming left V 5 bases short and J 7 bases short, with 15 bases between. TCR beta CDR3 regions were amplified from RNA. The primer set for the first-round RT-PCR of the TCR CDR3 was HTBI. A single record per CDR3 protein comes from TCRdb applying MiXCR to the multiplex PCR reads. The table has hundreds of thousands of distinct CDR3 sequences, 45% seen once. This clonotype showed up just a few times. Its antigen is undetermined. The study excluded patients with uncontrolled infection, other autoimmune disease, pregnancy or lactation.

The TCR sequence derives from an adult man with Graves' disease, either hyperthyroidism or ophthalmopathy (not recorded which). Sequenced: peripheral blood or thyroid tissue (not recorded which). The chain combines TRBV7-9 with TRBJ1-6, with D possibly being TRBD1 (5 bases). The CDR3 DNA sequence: TGTGCCAGCAGCCAAGATGCGGGGCAGAATTCACCCCTCCACTTT. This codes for CASSQDAGQNSPLHF.